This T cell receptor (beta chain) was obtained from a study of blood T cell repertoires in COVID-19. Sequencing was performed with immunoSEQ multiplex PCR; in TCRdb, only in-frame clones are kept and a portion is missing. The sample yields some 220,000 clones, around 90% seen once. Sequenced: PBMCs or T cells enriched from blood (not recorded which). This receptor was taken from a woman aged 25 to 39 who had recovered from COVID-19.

The DNA of the CDR3 is TGTGCCAGCAGTGAAGAACTAGCGGGGCCAGATGAGCAGTTCTTC. Translated, it gives CASSEELAGPDEQFF. The rearrangement joins TRBV6-1 to TRBJ2-1; 10 bases map to TRBD2. The CDR3 sequence is 15 residues long. Germline CDR1 reads MNHNS; CDR2 reads SASEGT. The V gene end was trimmed by 1 base and the J gene end by 8 bases; junction bases not matched to a gene: 5.